This TCR beta chain was profiled in a study of blood T cell repertoires in COVID-19. Study-wide background: Donors in the United States, Italy and Spain gave samples during acute or convalescent COVID-19.

This CDR3 is 13 amino acids long. Germline V lookup: CDR1 GTSNPN, CDR2 SVGIG (reference sequence). The V gene lost 1 base and the J gene lost 0 bases, with 6 bases spanning the gap. Assay: immunoSEQ multiplex PCR; the TCRdb copy retains only in-frame clones and omits some. The sample has 30,000 to 40,000 clones, about nine tenths seen once; the top ten hold around 5.1%. The sequencing sample was made of peripheral blood. The receptor was isolated from a woman of 80 years or more with acute or convalescent COVID-19. V usage is TRBV30 and J usage is TRBJ1-1; unclear D gene. The CDR3 DNA follows: TGTGCCTGGAGTGGTTCCATGAACACTGAAGCTTTCTTT. This translates into CAWSGSMNTEAFF. The variable domain in full, completed from reference TRBV30 and TRBJ1-1, reads SQTIHQWPATLVQPVGSPLSLECTVEGTSNPNLYWYRQAAGRGLQLLFYSVGIGQISSEVPQNLSASRPQDRQFILSSKKLLLSDSGFYLCAWSGSMNTEAFFGQGTRLTVV.